This T cell receptor (beta chain) was sequenced during a study of T cell responses to AZD1222 COVID-19 vaccine. General study results and limits: White British people made up most donors, females outnumbered males, and clonal diversity was possibly underestimated. Recipients of two AZD1222 doses showed rising Spike-specific TCR breadth and depth.

The length of the CDR3 is 16 residues. Trimming shortened V by 4 bases and J by 3 bases, and 19 bases separated the two germline ends. CDR1 is SGHAT and CDR2 is FQNNGV in the germline V gene. Points on this clone: Its antigen remains unidentified.

Produced via immunoSEQ multiplex PCR; TCRdb's table is partial and in-frame only. The profile shows over 100,000 clones, 89% of them singletons. This sequence was found in an adult in good health. The rearrangement links TRBV11-2 to TRBJ2-7, with D possibly matching TRBD2 (5 bases). The source material was peripheral blood, sampled on day 0 of AZD1222 vaccination. The CDR3 sequence: CASSSLSQRGIYEQYF. The CDR3 DNA is TGTGCCAGCAGCTCCCTCTCCCAGAGAGGGATCTACGAGCAGTACTTC.